This T cell receptor beta chain was identified in a study of T cells in Graves' hyperthyroidism and ophthalmopathy. Study-wide results and caveats: The model made its ophthalmopathy prediction, and onset followed a median around 6.9 months later. Ophthalmopathy and stable hyperthyroidism were told apart by a 13 V-J model. In blood, most of the thyroid clonotypes expanded above 0.001 were also present.

RNA transcripts yielded amplified TCR beta CDR3 regions. TCR CDR3 regions were first amplified by RT-PCR with HTBI primers. TCRdb reprocessed the multiplex PCR reads with MiXCR, giving one entry per CDR3 protein. Counted here are roughly 570,000 distinct CDR3 sequences, approximately 44% occurring once; the ten biggest clones make up roughly 19%. Comment on this clonotype: The target antigen is unknown.

Exclusion criteria comprised uncontrolled infection, other autoimmune disease, pregnancy or lactation. This CDR3 has 16 amino acids. The germline CDR1 and CDR2 sequences are SGHRS and YFSETQ. V lost 0 bases to trimming and J lost 5 bases, with 17 bases between them. V and J are TRBV5-1 and TRBJ2-5, with TRBD2 as a possible D gene (5 bases). The sequencing sample was made of peripheral blood or thyroid tissue (not recorded which). The clonotype comes from an adult woman with Graves' disease, either hyperthyroidism or ophthalmopathy (not recorded which). As DNA, the CDR3 is TGCGCCAGCAGCTTGGATTTGAGCGGCTCCGGGGAGACCCAGTACTTC. Amino acid sequence: CASSLDLSGSGETQYF. Full variable domain (missing parts from reference TRBV5-1 and TRBJ2-5): KAGVTQTPRYLIKTRGQQVTLSCSPISGHRSVSWYQQTPGQGLQFLFEYFSETQRNKGNFPGRFSGRQFSNSRSEMNVSTLELGDSALYLCASSLDLSGSGETQYFGPGTRLLVL.